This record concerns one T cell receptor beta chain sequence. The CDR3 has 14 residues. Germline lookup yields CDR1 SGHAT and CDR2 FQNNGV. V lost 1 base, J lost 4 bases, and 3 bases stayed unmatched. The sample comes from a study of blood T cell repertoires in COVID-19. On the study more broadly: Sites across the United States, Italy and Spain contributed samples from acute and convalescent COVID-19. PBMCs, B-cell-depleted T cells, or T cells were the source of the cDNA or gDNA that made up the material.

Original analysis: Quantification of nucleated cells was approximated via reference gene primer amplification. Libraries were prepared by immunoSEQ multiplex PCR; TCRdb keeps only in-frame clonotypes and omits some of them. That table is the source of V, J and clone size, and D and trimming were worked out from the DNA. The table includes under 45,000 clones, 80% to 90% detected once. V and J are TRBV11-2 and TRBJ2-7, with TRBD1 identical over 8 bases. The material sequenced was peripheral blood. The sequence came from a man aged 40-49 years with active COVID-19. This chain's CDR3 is CASSLGTGNYEQYF. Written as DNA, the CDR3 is TGTGCCAGCAGCTTAGGGACAGGGAATTACGAGCAGTACTTC.